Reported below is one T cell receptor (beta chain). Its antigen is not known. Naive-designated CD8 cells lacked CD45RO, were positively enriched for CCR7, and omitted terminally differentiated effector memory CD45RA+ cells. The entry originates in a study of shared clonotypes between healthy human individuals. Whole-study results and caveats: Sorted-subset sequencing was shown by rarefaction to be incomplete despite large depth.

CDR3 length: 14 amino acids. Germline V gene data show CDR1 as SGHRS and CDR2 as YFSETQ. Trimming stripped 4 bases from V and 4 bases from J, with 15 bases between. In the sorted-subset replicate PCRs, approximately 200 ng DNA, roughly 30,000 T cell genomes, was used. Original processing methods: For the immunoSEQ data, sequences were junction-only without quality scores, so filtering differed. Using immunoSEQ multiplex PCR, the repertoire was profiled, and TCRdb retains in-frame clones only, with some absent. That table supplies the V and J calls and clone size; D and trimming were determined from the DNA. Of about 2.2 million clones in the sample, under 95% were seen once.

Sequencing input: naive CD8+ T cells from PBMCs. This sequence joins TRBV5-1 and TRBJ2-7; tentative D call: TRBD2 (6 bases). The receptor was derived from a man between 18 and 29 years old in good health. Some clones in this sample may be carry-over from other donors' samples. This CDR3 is CASSPGYGGYEQYF. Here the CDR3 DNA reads TGCGCCAGCAGCCCGGGTTACGGGGGATACGAGCAGTACTTC.